The 18 T cell receptor beta chains below were found in one sample sequenced in a study of cytotoxic CD8 clonotypes in ibrutinib-treated CLL. Repertoires were generated with immunoSEQ multiplex PCR, while TCRdb's copy carries only in-frame clones and drops some. The sample carries about 89,000 clones, around 80% recorded once. Here the sequenced sample was PBMCs, taken after 12 months of ibrutinib treatment. These receptors all stem from a human donor with chronic lymphocytic leukemia.

This clone appeared once. The rearrangement links TRBV7-6 to TRBJ1-1; perhaps TRBD1 as D (6 bases). The CDR3 contains 13 residues. Trimming left V 5 bases short and J 1 base short, with 8 bases between. Germline V gene lookup returns CDR1 SGHVS and CDR2 FNYEAQ. The CDR3 nucleotides are TGTGCCAGCAGCCAGGGACAGAACACTGAAGCTTTCTTT. This codes for CASSQGQNTEAFF.

The gene calls are TRBV7-9 and TRBJ2-7, with D unresolved. V was shortened by 1 base and J by 3 bases, with 7 bases between the two germline ends. The CDR3 is 13 amino acids. Germline V gene data show CDR1 as SEHNR and CDR2 as FQNEAQ (reference sequence). CDR3 nucleotide sequence: TGTGCCAGCAGCTTAGTCAAGGGCTACGAGCAGTACTTC. Translating it yields CASSLVKGYEQYF.

The V gene is TRBV18, the J gene TRBJ2-7; 7 positions match TRBD1. V lost 6 bases to trimming and J lost 2 bases; unmatched junction nucleotides: 10. The CDR3 has 15 amino acids. Germline-derived CDR1 and CDR2 are KGHSH and LQKENI. CDR3 residues: CASSQNRDSAYEQYF. CDR3 nucleotides: TGTGCCAGCTCGCAAAACCGGGACAGTGCCTACGAGCAGTACTTC.

This clone was counted a few times. The genes are TRBV7-9 and TRBJ1-5; TRBD1 is a possible D gene (6 bases). Germline-derived CDR1 and CDR2 are SEHNR and FQNEAQ (reference sequence). The CDR3 length is 14 residues. V was cut by 1 base and J by 3 bases, with 7 bases left in between. CDR3 region: CASSLDRDNQPQHF. The CDR3 DNA reads as TGTGCCAGCAGCTTAGACAGGGACAATCAGCCCCAGCATTTT.

The gene calls are TRBV6-1 and TRBJ2-7; no clear D. The CDR3 covers 13 residues. Per germline, CDR1 MNHNS and CDR2 SASEGT. The V and J ends lost 6 bases and 3 bases respectively, with 12 bases between them. Here the CDR3 reads CASSGPAGYEQYF. CDR3 nucleotide sequence: TGTGCCAGCAGCGGACCAGCTGGCTACGAGCAGTACTTC.

This clone is a singleton in its sample. The chain has TRBV6-1 and TRBJ2-7; 7 bases match TRBD1. The V gene end was trimmed by 6 bases and the J gene end by 9 bases; junction bases not matched to a gene: 8. The germline V gene encodes CDR1 MNHNS and CDR2 SASEGT. CDR3 length equals 12 residues. The DNA for the CDR3 is TGTGCCAGCAGATTCGACAGGGATGGGCAGTACTTC. Encoded protein: CASRFDRDGQYF.

This clone was counted a single time. This chain joins TRBV4-1 and TRBJ2-2, with D possibly being TRBD2 (6 bases). The V gene lost 6 bases and the J gene lost 0 bases, with 20 bases spanning the gap. This CDR3 is 18 amino acids long. The germline V gene has CDR1 MGHRA and CDR2 YSYEKL. In nucleotides, the CDR3 is TGCGCCAGCAGTAAGGCTAGCGCTCGGTCCGCGAACACCGGGGAGCTGTTTTTT. Amino acids: CASSKASARSANTGELFF.

V gene TRBV4-2 combines with J gene TRBJ2-1; 11 nucleotides agree with TRBD2. This CDR3 is 17 amino acids long. V dropped 5 bases and J dropped 4; count of bases not matched to a gene: 10. Germline assignment: CDR1 LGHNA and CDR2 YNFKEQ. The CDR3 sequence: CASSYRLTSGGYNEQFF. DNA for the CDR3: TGTGCCAGCAGCTACAGATTAACTAGCGGGGGATACAATGAGCAGTTCTTC.

The V and J genes are TRBV7-2 and TRBJ1-6; D not resolved. The CDR3 sequence is 12 residues long. V lost 3 bases and J 4 bases, leaving 1 base between the germline ends. Germline loops: CDR1 SGHTA, CDR2 FQGNSA. The CDR3: CASSFYNSPLHF. As DNA, the CDR3 is TGTGCCAGCAGCTTTTATAATTCACCCCTCCACTTT.

The V and J genes are TRBV14 and TRBJ1-6; 9 bases are a match to TRBD1. The CDR3 runs to 16 residues. Germline assignment: CDR1 SGHDN and CDR2 FVKESK. V dropped 2 bases and J dropped 9; count of bases not matched to a gene: 8. The CDR3 sequence: CASSQYNRGQFSPLHF. CDR3 DNA sequence: TGTGCCAGCAGCCAATACAACAGGGGGCAGTTTTCACCCCTCCACTTT.

A single count supports this clone. The chain couples TRBV2 to TRBJ1-2; 8 bases match TRBD1. This CDR3 is 14 amino acids long. Germline values: CDR1 SNHLY, CDR2 FYNNEI. V gave up 1 base and J gave up 3 bases; unmatched junction bases: 1. CDR3 protein: CASSEGQGYYGYTF. The CDR3 region has the DNA TGTGCCAGCAGTGAAGGACAGGGGTACTATGGCTACACCTTC.

This chain uses TRBV7-9 with TRBJ2-2; TRBD2 aligns across 7 bases. V lost 5 bases, J lost 1 base, and 10 bases stayed unmatched. The CDR3 is 17 amino acids. Germline CDR1 SEHNR, CDR2 FQNEAQ (reference sequence). The CDR3 protein is CASSAQRSGVNTGELFF. The CDR3 bases are TGTGCCAGCAGCGCCCAGCGGAGCGGGGTGAACACCGGGGAGCTGTTTTTT.

The chain links TRBV5-6 to TRBJ1-2, with D possibly being TRBD1 (6 bases). Trimming shortened V by 0 bases and J by 12 bases, and 15 bases separated the two germline ends. Germline V gene sequence: CDR1 SGHDT, CDR2 YYEEEE. CDR3 size: 13 residues. The CDR3 here is CASSLEGEGWNTF. DNA for the CDR3: TGTGCCAGCAGCTTGGAGGGGGAAGGATGGAACACCTTC.

The chain links TRBV30 to TRBJ2-1; no firm D call. V lost 4 bases and J 6 bases, leaving 16 bases between the germline ends. The CDR3 sequence is 14 residues long. The germline CDR1 and CDR2 sequences are GTSNPN and SVGIG (reference sequence). The CDR3 nucleotides are TGTGCCTGGACCGTAGGTGCCCTTACCAATGAGCAGTTCTTC. The encoded protein is CAWTVGALTNEQFF.

The DNA for the CDR3 is TGCAGCGCCGTCCAGGGGACTGGAAACACCATATATTTT. This sequence encodes CSAVQGTGNTIYF. This chain links TRBV29-1 with TRBJ1-3; TRBD1 might be the D (6 bases). There are 13 residues in the CDR3. Between the trimmed V and J ends, which lost 7 bases and 2 bases, there was a span of 12 bases. Germline V gene lookup returns CDR1 SQVTM and CDR2 ANQGSEA. The entire variable domain, with the rest obtained from reference TRBV29-1 and TRBJ1-3, is as follows: SAVISQKPSRDICQRGTSLTIQCQVDSQVTMMFWYRQQPGQSLTLIATANQGSEATYESGFVIDKFPISRPNLTFSTLTVSNMSPEDSSIYLCSAVQGTGNTIYFGEGSWLTVV.

The sample holds one count of this clone. This sequence joins TRBV4-1 and TRBJ2-2; 7 nucleotides match TRBD1. The germline V gene encodes CDR1 MGHRA and CDR2 YSYEKL. V lost 0 bases and J lost 4; bases outside the gene matches: 11. CDR3 length equals 18 residues. In nucleotides, the CDR3 is TGCGCCAGCAGCCAAGAAGGTCTTGCGACAGGGCCCACCGGGGAGCTGTTTTTT. Translating it yields CASSQEGLATGPTGELFF.

The V and J genes are TRBV4-2 and TRBJ1-1; TRBD1 might be the D (5 bases). CDR3 length: 14 amino acids. In germline, CDR1 is LGHNA, CDR2 YNFKEQ. The V end was cut by 4 bases, the J end by 5 bases, with 14 bases between. The CDR3 DNA reads as TGTGCCAGCAGCCCCCCAGGGAGGGAAACTGAAGCTTTCTTT. This encodes CASSPPGRETEAFF.

This chain uses TRBV15 with TRBJ2-3; D might be TRBD2 (7 bases). Germline V gene sequence: CDR1 LNHNV, CDR2 YYDKDF (reference sequence). The V end was cut by 1 base, the J end by 5 bases, with 13 bases between. This CDR3 is built from 15 residues. The CDR3 spells CATSRGEGERDTQYF. DNA for the CDR3: TGTGCCACCAGCAGAGGGGAGGGGGAGAGAGATACGCAGTATTTT.